A single sample is the source of the 10 T cell receptor beta chains below, sequenced in a study of OX40 agonist ivuxolimab in advanced cancers. Clones were read by immunoSEQ multiplex PCR, and TCRdb kept only the in-frame ones, dropping some. The sample lists around 140,000 clones; about 92% were seen once. Source: CD4+ or CD8+ T cells sorted from blood, taken in a trial of the OX40 agonist ivuxolimab. The receptors here all came from an adult with an advanced solid tumor such as melanoma, head and neck, liver or kidney cancer.

V gene TRBV6-6 combines with J gene TRBJ1-2, with D unresolved. Per germline, CDR1 MNHNY and CDR2 SVGAGI (reference sequence). V was clipped by 2 bases and J by 4 bases, with 8 bases between them. The CDR3 has 13 residues. The CDR3 nucleotides read TGTGCCAGCAGTTACGAGGGATCCTATGGCTACACCTTC. It specifies CASSYEGSYGYTF.

The rearrangement links TRBV6-5 to TRBJ2-7; TRBD1 agrees at 12 bases. The ends lost 2 bases at V and 6 bases at J; junction bases unmatched: 5. The CDR3 extends over 15 amino acids. CDR1 and CDR2 (germline): MNHEY, SVGAGI. CDR3 nucleotides: TGTGCCAGCAGTTACGTAGGGACAGGGGGCTTCGAGCAGTACTTC. Its protein is CASSYVGTGGFEQYF.

The rearrangement joins TRBV5-6 to TRBJ2-1; 9 nucleotides align to TRBD1. The CDR3 sequence is 14 residues long. With 4 bases clipped from V and 6 bases from J, the junction kept 5 bases outside the gene matches. CDR1 and CDR2 (germline): SGHDT, YYEEEE. The CDR3 DNA reads as TGTGCCAGCAGCCCGGGACAGGGTCTCAATGAGCAGTTCTTC. It specifies CASSPGQGLNEQFF.

The CDR3 loop is CASSRTGGSLRGNTIYF. In nucleotides, the CDR3 is TGTGCCAGCAGTCGGACAGGGGGCTCCTTAAGGGGAAACACCATATATTTT. The V and J genes are TRBV5-4 and TRBJ1-3; 11 nucleotides match TRBD1. Unmatched junction bases numbered 11, after V lost 5 bases and J lost 4 bases. This CDR3 has 17 amino acids. CDR1 is SGHNT, CDR2 YYREEE, per germline (reference sequence).

The rearrangement uses TRBV11-2 and TRBJ1-1; 10 bases are a match to TRBD1. The trim removed 5 bases at V and 1 base at J, leaving 4 bases unmatched. The germline gives CDR1 SGHAT, CDR2 FQNNGV. The CDR3 length is 15 residues. The CDR3 DNA follows: TGTGCCAGCAGCCCCGGACAGGGGGGGAACACTGAAGCTTTCTTT. This gives the protein CASSPGQGGNTEAFF.

V and J are TRBV4-1 and TRBJ1-1; D remains unclear. Per the germline V gene, CDR1 is MGHRA and CDR2 is YSYEKL. V gave up 5 bases and J gave up 1 base, with 14 bases separating them. The CDR3 contains 15 residues. This chain's CDR3 is CASSGSRGKNTEAFF. The CDR3 region has the DNA TGCGCCAGCAGCGGGTCCCGGGGTAAGAACACTGAAGCTTTCTTT.

The chain employs TRBV6-1 and TRBJ1-2, with unresolved D. Looked up from germline, CDR1 is MNHNS and CDR2 is SASEGT. The CDR3 is 13 residues long. Between the trimmed V and J ends, which lost 6 bases and 4 bases, there was a span of 12 bases. CDR3 DNA: TGTGCCAGCAGCCCGGACGGATTCTATGGCTACACCTTC. Its translation: CASSPDGFYGYTF.

V and J are TRBV5-4 and TRBJ2-1, with 7 bases identical to TRBD1. With V trimmed by 0 bases and J by 5 bases, 2 bases remained unmatched. CDR1 is SGHNT, CDR2 YYREEE, per germline (reference sequence). CDR3 length: 14 amino acids. The CDR3 loop is CASSLEGQHNEQFF. The CDR3 DNA is TGTGCCAGCAGCTTGGAGGGACAGCACAATGAGCAGTTCTTC.

V and J are TRBV7-9 and TRBJ1-1; possibly TRBD1 for D (5 bases). From germline, CDR1 is SEHNR and CDR2 FQNEAQ (reference sequence). This CDR3 is 15 amino acids long. V lost 5 bases and J 1 base, leaving 14 bases between the germline ends. The CDR3 nucleotides read TGTGCCAGCAGCCCACCTGGACACCCGAACACTGAAGCTTTCTTT. It translates to CASSPPGHPNTEAFF.

The chain joins TRBV7-2 to TRBJ2-7; D is ambiguous. There are 13 residues in the CDR3. Germline CDR1 and CDR2: SGHTA and FQGNSA. V gave up 1 base and J gave up 4 bases, with 8 bases separating them. The CDR3 spells CASSLEGRYEQYF. The CDR3 DNA sequence: TGTGCCAGCAGCTTAGAGGGCCGTTACGAGCAGTACTTC.